The entry below gives a single T cell receptor beta chain sequence along with its context. Its target is unknown. The data were obtained in a study of shared clonotypes between healthy human individuals. General study findings and limits: The study found lower generation probabilities in non-shared clonotypes than in those shared by all four donors. An effect of sequencing depth on clonotype sharing among donors was expected.

Produced via immunoSEQ multiplex PCR; TCRdb's table is partial and in-frame only. The data contain roughly 1,500,000 clones, 95% to 99% of them singletons. Germline V gene data show CDR1 as SGHRS and CDR2 as YFSETQ. V lost 4 bases to trimming and J lost 0 bases, with 10 bases between them. CDR3 length: 15 amino acids. The authors divided CD4+ cells into CD45RA+ naive and CD45RA-negative memory subsets. J is TRBJ2-2 and V is TRBV5-1; no clear D. The receptor comes from a man between 25 and 39 years old in good health. Sequencing used naive CD4+ T cells sorted from blood. This sample's subset: CD45RA+ positively selected. CDR3 DNA: TGCGCCAGCAGCCCAGTCGCTTCGAACACCGGGGAGCTGTTTTTT. Translated, it gives CASSPVASNTGELFF.